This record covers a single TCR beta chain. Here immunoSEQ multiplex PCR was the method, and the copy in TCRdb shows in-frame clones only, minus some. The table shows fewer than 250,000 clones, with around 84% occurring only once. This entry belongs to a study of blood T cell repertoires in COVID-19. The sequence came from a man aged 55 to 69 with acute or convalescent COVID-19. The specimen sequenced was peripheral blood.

This CDR3 is CASSRTSGGAVHEQFF. The CDR3 DNA reads as TGTGCCAGCTCACGGACTAGCGGGGGGGCCGTTCATGAGCAGTTCTTC. The rearrangement uses TRBV18 and TRBJ2-1, with 15 bases lining up with TRBD2. Trimming cost V 4 bases and J 8 bases; bases outside gene matches: 6. This CDR3 is 16 amino acids long. Germline-derived CDR1 and CDR2 are KGHSH and LQKENI.